The clone carrying this T cell receptor (beta chain) came up many times. The CDR3 is 15 amino acids. Germline CDR1 reads SGHTA; CDR2 reads FQGNSA. J lost 5 bases, V lost 4 bases, and 5 bases had no gene match. The data belong to a study of regulatory T cells in long-lasting Graves disease. CDR3-region Arm-PCR and iRepertoire HTBI primers produced the TCR beta libraries. TCRdb analysed the multiplex PCR reads with MiXCR anew, one entry per CDR3 protein. The data hold around 470,000 distinct CDR3 sequences, with 14% observed a single time. Time point specified: newly diagnosed GD, antithyroid drugs for less than 3 months. PBMC RNA was the source of the TCR library. These sequences were also reported in another study, on T cells in Graves' hyperthyroidism and ophthalmopathy.

The chain has TRBV7-2 and TRBJ2-1, with 10 bases lining up with TRBD2. The sample consisted of peripheral blood mononuclear cells (PBMCs), taken at new diagnosis, from a patient treated with antithyroid drugs. This receptor was identified in a woman between 45 and 65 years old with Graves disease. CDR3 nucleotide sequence: TGTGCCAGCAGCTCCAGACTAGCGGGTAACAATGAGCAGTTCTTC. Translation: CASSSRLAGNNEQFF.